Listed below are T cell receptor beta chains from one sample, sequenced in a study of blood T cell repertoires in COVID-19. Clones were read by immunoSEQ multiplex PCR, and TCRdb kept only the in-frame ones, dropping some. Of approximately 170,000 clones listed, 80% to 85% were seen once; the top ten hold roughly 8.6%. Input material: PBMCs or T cells enriched from blood (not recorded which). Every receptor here comes from a woman between 50 and 59 years old who had recovered from COVID-19. Each CDR3 is given with its conserved first and last residue. The order of the fields is D gene, V gene, J gene, clone size, CDR3 DNA, CDR3 protein. A D gene is named only where the DNA matches it firmly. A clone size is listed for some rows: how often the clone was seen (once, few, many), or a class if it is expanded.

TRBD1,TRBV5-1,TRBJ2-2,.,TGCGCCAGCAGCTCCGGACAGGGTAACACCGGGGAGCTGTTTTTT,CASSSGQGNTGELFF
TRBD1,TRBV19,TRBJ2-5,.,TGTGCCAGTAGTATGAAGCGGACAGGGAGAGAGACCCAGTACTTC,CASSMKRTGRETQYF
TRBD1,TRBV25-1,TRBJ1-3,.,TGTGCCAGCAGGACAATTTACGGACAGGCTTACTCTGGAAACACCATATATTTT,CASRTIYGQAYSGNTIYF
TRBD2,TRBV24-1,TRBJ2-4,.,TGTGCCACCAGTGATTCGGGACTAGCGGGAGTAGACATTCAGTACTTC,CATSDSGLAGVDIQYF
TRBD1,TRBV23-1,TRBJ1-5,.,TGCGCCAGCAGTCAATCGACAGGGCATTTAACCGCTGTAAATCAGCCCCAGCATTTT,CASSQSTGHLTAVNQPQHF
TRBD1,TRBV5-8,TRBJ2-3,.,TGTGCCAGCAGCCATGGGTACAGGGGGCTTACAGATACGCAGTATTTT,CASSHGYRGLTDTQYF
.,TRBV18,TRBJ1-1,.,TGTGCCAGCTCCCCGAGGCACGGCGGCGAAGCTTTCTTT,CASSPRHGGEAFF
.,TRBV2,TRBJ1-1,.,TGTGCCAGCAGTATGCAGGGGAACACTGAAGCTTTCTTT,CASSMQGNTEAFF
.,TRBV15,TRBJ1-1,.,TGTGCCACCAGGTCGCTCCAGGGGAACACTGAAGCTTTCTTT,CATRSLQGNTEAFF
.,TRBV2,TRBJ1-5,once,TGTGCCAGCAGTTTAGATCAGCCCCAGCATTTT,CASSLDQPQHF
TRBD1,TRBV6-2/TRBV6-3,TRBJ2-1,.,TGTGCCAGCAGTTTGGGACAGGGGAGCTACAATGAGCAGTTCTTC,CASSLGQGSYNEQFF
.,TRBV27,TRBJ2-3,.,TGTGCCAGCAGTTTACGTGTAGCGGAGTTTGCAGATACGCAGTATTTT,CASSLRVAEFADTQYF
.,TRBV7-9,TRBJ1-2,.,TGTGCCAGCAGGCTTCCGGGGGTCTATGGCTACACCTTC,CASRLPGVYGYTF
.,TRBV5-6,TRBJ1-6,.,TGTGCCAGCAGCTTGGGACAGCTCTATAATTCACCCCTCCACTTT,CASSLGQLYNSPLHF
.,TRBV6-5,TRBJ2-2,.,TGTGCCAGCAGCTCTAGAACAGGGAAAGCCGGGGAGCTGTTTTTT,CASSSRTGKAGELFF
TRBD1,TRBV7-8,TRBJ2-7,.,TGTGCCAGCAGCCCCTCGGACAGGGCCTACGAGCAGTACTTC,CASSPSDRAYEQYF
TRBD2,TRBV7-9,TRBJ2-1,few,TGTGCCAGCAGCCAATGGATCTCGACTAGCGGGGACGAGCAGTTCTTC,CASSQWISTSGDEQFF
.,TRBV23-1,TRBJ2-1,.,TGCGCCAGCAGTCGGCCCTACAATGAGCAGTTCTTC,CASSRPYNEQFF
TRBD2,TRBV6-2/TRBV6-3,TRBJ2-7,.,TGTGCCAGCAGCCTAGCGGTCAAAGCCTACGAGCAGTACTTC,CASSLAVKAYEQYF
.,TRBV28,TRBJ1-1,.,TGTGCCAGCAGTCATTCCGTGCTAACAGCTGAAGCTTTCTTT,CASSHSVLTAEAFF
.,TRBV10-1,TRBJ1-1,.,TGCGCCAGCATCGTCCCGAACACTGAAGCTTTCTTT,CASIVPNTEAFF
TRBD2,TRBV9,TRBJ2-7,.,TGTGCCAGCACTAGCGGGGGGGCTGGGGAGCAGTACTTC,CASTSGGAGEQYF
TRBD1,TRBV2,TRBJ1-5,.,TGTGCCAGCAGGATTCGACAGGGAGACAATCAGCCCCAGCATTTT,CASRIRQGDNQPQHF
TRBD1,TRBV19,TRBJ1-1,.,TGTGCCAGTAGTACCGGACAGGGGGCTCGGGCTTTCTTT,CASSTGQGARAFF
.,TRBV7-9,TRBJ1-5,.,TGTGCCAGCAGCCTCGAGGGATTCTATCAGCCCCAGCATTTT,CASSLEGFYQPQHF
.,TRBV3-1/TRBV3-2,TRBJ1-2,.,TGTGCCAGCAGCCGGGGGGAAGCTAACTATGGCTACACCTTC,CASSRGEANYGYTF
TRBD1,TRBV14,TRBJ1-1,.,TGTGCCAGCAGCCGGGACAGGGGAACCCCTCGTGCTTTCTTT,CASSRDRGTPRAFF
.,TRBV5-1,TRBJ2-7,.,TGCGCCAGCAGCCCGGCTCGACAGGCCACCTACGAGCAGTACTTC,CASSPARQATYEQYF
.,TRBV7-9,TRBJ2-3,.,TGTGCCAGCAGCTTAGTCTCCCCAGATACGCAGTATTTT,CASSLVSPDTQYF
.,TRBV7-2,TRBJ2-2,.,TGTGCCAGCAGCTTAGGCCACCCGACTAGTCCCGGGGAGCTGTTTTTT,CASSLGHPTSPGELFF
TRBD1,TRBV19,TRBJ2-7,.,TGTGCCAGTAGCCCAGGGGGCGGGTACGAGCAGTACTTC,CASSPGGGYEQYF
TRBD1,TRBV2,TRBJ1-4,many,TGTGCCACGGGACAGGTCCATGAAAAACTGTTTTTT,CATGQVHEKLFF
.,TRBV5-6,TRBJ1-2,once,TGTGCCAGCAGCTTTGCCGGGGTAGGACCTAACTATGGCTACACCTTC,CASSFAGVGPNYGYTF
TRBD2,TRBV28,TRBJ2-1,.,TGTGCCAGCTCCGGGACTAGGGACTCTGGGGTCTTC,CASSGTRDSGVF
TRBD1,TRBV2,TRBJ2-7,.,TGTGCCAGCAGGGGACAGGGTAGGGACGAGCAGTACTTC,CASRGQGRDEQYF
.,TRBV28,TRBJ1-2,.,TGTGCCAGCAGTTGGTCTAGAGATGGCTACACCTTC,CASSWSRDGYTF
.,TRBV28,TRBJ1-1,few,TGTGCCAGCAGAAGGGGCAGAATGAACACTGAAGCTTTCTTT,CASRRGRMNTEAFF
TRBD1,TRBV5-4,TRBJ1-2,.,TGTGCCAGCAGCCCGGGACAGGGGGCGGTTGCCTATGGCTACACCTTC,CASSPGQGAVAYGYTF
TRBD1,TRBV6-5,TRBJ1-2,.,TGTGCCAGCGGGGACAGGGTGTTATCTTATGGCTACACCTTC,CASGDRVLSYGYTF
.,TRBV10-3,TRBJ2-7,.,TGTGCCATCAGTGAGTCGCGACAGGACCTCGAGCAGTACTTC,CAISESRQDLEQYF
TRBD1,TRBV29-1,TRBJ1-6,few,TGCAGCGTTGAAGTGGACAGGGGGGGACCCCTCCACTTT,CSVEVDRGGPLHF
.,TRBV19,TRBJ2-7,.,TGTGCCAGTAGTATTCGATTCGGGGGCTCCTACGAGCAGTACTTC,CASSIRFGGSYEQYF
TRBD2,TRBV7-9,TRBJ2-1,.,TGTGCCAGCAGACCTCTAGCGGGAGCGCTCTACAATGAGCAGTTCTTC,CASRPLAGALYNEQFF
.,TRBV4-3,TRBJ2-2,.,TGCGCCAGCAGCCAAGGGAGAAATAGCGTCCCCGGGGAGCTGTTTTTT,CASSQGRNSVPGELFF
.,TRBV6-2/TRBV6-3,TRBJ1-1,.,TGTGCCAGCAGTGGTTCCCTGAGGAACACTGAAGCTTTCTTT,CASSGSLRNTEAFF
.,TRBV7-2,TRBJ1-2,.,TGTGCCAGCAGGTTAAACAGGCTCTCCGGCTACACCTTC,CASRLNRLSGYTF
TRBD1,TRBV4-1,TRBJ1-1,.,TGCGCCAGCAGCCACCCTTCGGGACAGTTAAACACTGAAGCTTTCTTT,CASSHPSGQLNTEAFF
.,TRBV19,TRBJ1-2,.,TGTGCCAGTAGTATCCAGGTGAACTATGGCTACACCTTC,CASSIQVNYGYTF
TRBD2,TRBV2,TRBJ2-6,.,TGTGCCAGCAGGGAGGGAGCGGGGGGGGCCAACGTCCTGACTTTC,CASREGAGGANVLTF
TRBD2,TRBV2,TRBJ2-7,.,TGTGCCAGCTCTAGGACTAGCGACTACGAGCAGTACTTC,CASSRTSDYEQYF
TRBD1,TRBV7-2,TRBJ2-7,.,TGTGCCAGCAGTTTAGCCGGGACAGGGTCCTACGAGCAGTACTTC,CASSLAGTGSYEQYF
TRBD2,TRBV7-8,TRBJ2-5,.,TGTGCCAGCAGCTTAGTCGCGACTAGCGGGAGGGGCCAAGAGACCCAGTACTTC,CASSLVATSGRGQETQYF
.,TRBV2,TRBJ1-4,.,TGTGCCAGCAGTGAAGCGCTGTGGCAGGGGCAAATAGGAGCTAATGAAAAACTGTTTTTT,CASSEALWQGQIGANEKLFF
TRBD1,TRBV16,TRBJ1-5,.,TGTGCCAGCAGACGACAGGGGGATCGACAGCCCCAGCATTTT,CASRRQGDRQPQHF